This T cell receptor beta chain came from a study of OX40 agonist ivuxolimab in advanced cancers. TCRdb's copy holds only in-frame clones and misses some; the assay was immunoSEQ multiplex PCR. Of approximately 160,000 clones detected, approximately 94% appear once; the ten largest clones hold under 0.4%. The CDR3 length is 15 residues. V was clipped by 3 bases and J by 0 bases, with 7 bases between them. Germline V lookup: CDR1 SGHRS, CDR2 YFSETQ. This clone appeared once. The sample in question was CD4+ or CD8+ T cells sorted from blood, obtained in a trial of the OX40 agonist ivuxolimab. This sequence was found in an adult with an advanced solid tumor such as melanoma, head and neck, liver or kidney cancer. The chain recombines TRBV5-1 with TRBJ2-6; no clear D. The CDR3 loop reads CASSSRSSGANVLTF. DNA for the CDR3: TGCGCCAGCAGCTCGCGCAGCTCTGGGGCCAACGTCCTGACTTTC.